What follows is one T cell receptor (beta chain) and its context. Its cognate antigen is unknown. The sample originates from a study of T cell responses to AZD1222 COVID-19 vaccine. In the study overall: Pooling of second doses given at about 4 or about 12 weeks was done. Study-level results: Spike as a whole was targeted by vaccine-associated CD4 TCRs, dominant at 160-218 and 743-854. Spike-specific TCR breadth and depth both grew after two AZD1222 doses.

The protocol was immunoSEQ multiplex PCR, while the TCRdb copy is restricted to in-frame clones and leaves out a portion. This sample carries 110,000 or so clones, approximately 90% of them seen once, and the ten largest clones take 4.5% to 5.5%. V was trimmed by 0 bases and J by 7 bases, leaving 11 bases between them. The CDR3 has 15 amino acids. Germline V gene data show CDR1 as SGHDT and CDR2 as YYEEEE. The sequences come from peripheral blood, collected on day 0 of AZD1222 vaccination. The chain carries TRBV5-6 and TRBJ1-6; D is unresolved. This clonotype was obtained from an adult in good health. This CDR3 is CASSLAEQPNSPLHF. The CDR3 nucleotides are TGTGCCAGCAGCTTGGCGGAACAGCCCAATTCACCCCTCCACTTT.